This paragraph covers one T cell receptor beta chain sequence. Its antigen is not identified. This entry is derived from a study of PD-1 blockade in mismatch repair-deficient tumors. This CDR3 region has 14 residues. The TCR-sequenced patients were a few responders to pembrolizumab. General study findings and limits: Rapid post-treatment expansion, then contraction, generally preceding radiologic response, marked tumor-resident clones.

Assay used: immunoSEQ multiplex PCR; TCRdb lists only in-frame clones, some missing. This sample has some 120,000 clones; more than 60% occur once, and the top ten carry approximately 5%. The sequencing here drew on peripheral blood, taken just over 59 weeks after starting pembrolizumab. The V and J genes are TRBV21-1 and TRBJ2-5; no check of the table's D call, TRBD1, against the DNA was made. TRBV21-1 is recorded as a pseudogene. This TCR derives from an adult with mismatch repair-deficient cancer. Here the CDR3 reads CASSKDASQETQYF. CDR3 DNA: TGTGCCAGCAGCAAAGATGCCAGCCAAGAGACCCAGTACTTC.